The source of this TCR beta chain is a study of siplizumab effects on memory and regulatory T cells. The ends were cut back, 2 bases at V and 6 bases at J, with 13 bases in the middle. There are 15 residues in the CDR3. Germline V lookup: CDR1 KGHSH, CDR2 LQKENI. The protocol was immunoSEQ multiplex PCR, while the TCRdb copy is restricted to in-frame clones and leaves out a portion. The repertoire has some 100,000 clones, roughly 95% of them found once; the top ten carry roughly 0.033%. This clone was observed a few times. The chain uses TRBV18 and TRBJ2-2; tentatively, D is TRBD2 (6 bases). This sequence was found in a human donor in good health. Sequencing used naive CD4+ T cells sorted from blood. DNA of the CDR3: TGTGCCAGCTCACCATCTCGACTAGATCCCGGGGAGCTGTTTTTT. Translation gives CASSPSRLDPGELFF.